This passage covers 4 T cell receptor beta chains from one sample sequenced in a study of identical twins. TCRdb reanalysed the 5' RACE reads using MiXCR and keeps one entry per CDR3 protein. This sample has some 560,000 distinct CDR3 sequences; 9.6% occur once, and the top ten carry under 3.5%. The sample also formed part of further work on yellow fever vaccine responses in identical twins.

The material sequenced was PBMCs. These TCRs come from a woman aged 18 to 35 in good health.

This clonotype appeared many times. The J gene is TRBJ2-3, the V gene TRBV4-3; weak D call: TRBD2 (5 bases). V gave up 4 bases and J gave up 3 bases, with 14 bases separating them. Germline V gene lookup returns CDR1 LGHNA and CDR2 YSLEER. The length of the CDR3 is 15 residues. The CDR3 reads CASSPANLATDTQYF. CDR3 nucleotides: TGCGCCAGCAGCCCGGCAAATCTAGCAACAGATACGCAGTATTTT.

Ten or more counts support this clonotype. The chain joins TRBV29-1 to TRBJ2-3; D not resolved. Germline CDR1 and CDR2: SQVTM and ANQGSEA. The CDR3 contains 13 residues. V gave up 6 bases and J gave up 1 base, with 11 bases separating them. The CDR3 loop reads CSVRRDGTDTQYF. Here the CDR3 DNA reads TGCAGCGTGCGAAGGGATGGCACAGATACGCAGTATTTT.

This clonotype appeared many times. The rearrangement uses TRBV5-6 and TRBJ1-5; no definite D call. The CDR3 has 15 amino acids. CDR1 SGHDT and CDR2 YYEEEE come from the germline V gene. The germline V and J ends were trimmed by 0 bases and 0 bases, with 7 bases remaining between them. Here the CDR3 DNA reads TGTGCCAGCAGCTTGGTTGGGGTTAGCAATCAGCCCCAGCATTTT. It translates to CASSLVGVSNQPQHF.

This clonotype was detected only a few times. The rearrangement joins TRBV9 to TRBJ2-3; a weak D match, TRBD2 (6 bases). Germline values: CDR1 SGDLS, CDR2 YYNGEE. Trimming took 0 bases from V and 3 from J, leaving 8 bases between them. CDR3 length equals 14 residues. CDR3 DNA sequence: TGTGCCAGCAGCGTAGTTAGCGGTACAGATACGCAGTATTTT. This encodes CASSVVSGTDTQYF.